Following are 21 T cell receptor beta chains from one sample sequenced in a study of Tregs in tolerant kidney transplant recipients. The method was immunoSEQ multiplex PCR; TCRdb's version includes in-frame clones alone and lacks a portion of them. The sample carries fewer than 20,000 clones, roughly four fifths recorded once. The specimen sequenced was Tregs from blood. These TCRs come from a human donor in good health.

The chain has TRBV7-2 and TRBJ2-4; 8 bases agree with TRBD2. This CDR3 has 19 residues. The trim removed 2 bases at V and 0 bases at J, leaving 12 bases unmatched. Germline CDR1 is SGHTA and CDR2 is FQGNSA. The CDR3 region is CASSLILSGALLAKNIQYF. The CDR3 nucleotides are TGTGCCAGCAGCTTAATACTTAGCGGGGCACTCCTAGCCAAAAACATTCAGTACTTC.

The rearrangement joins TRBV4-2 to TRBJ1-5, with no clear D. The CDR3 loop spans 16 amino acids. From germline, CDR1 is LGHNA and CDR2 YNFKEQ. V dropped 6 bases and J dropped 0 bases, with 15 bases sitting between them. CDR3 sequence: CASSVDAWGSNQPQHF. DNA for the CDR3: TGTGCCAGCAGTGTGGACGCTTGGGGTAGCAATCAGCCCCAGCATTTT.

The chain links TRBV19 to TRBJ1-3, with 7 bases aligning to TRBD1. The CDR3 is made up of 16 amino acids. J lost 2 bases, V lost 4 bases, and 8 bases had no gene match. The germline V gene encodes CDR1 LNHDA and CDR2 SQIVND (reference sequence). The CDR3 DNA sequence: TGTGCCAGTAGTAGGGGGACAGTCCCTCCTGGAAACACCATATATTTT. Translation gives CASSRGTVPPGNTIYF.

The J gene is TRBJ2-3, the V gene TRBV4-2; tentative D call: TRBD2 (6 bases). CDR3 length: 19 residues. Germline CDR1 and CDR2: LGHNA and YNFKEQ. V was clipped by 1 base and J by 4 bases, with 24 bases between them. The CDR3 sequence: CASSQVFGSGLGMADTQYF. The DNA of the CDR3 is TGTGCCAGCAGCCAAGTCTTCGGGAGCGGCCTGGGAATGGCAGATACGCAGTATTTT.

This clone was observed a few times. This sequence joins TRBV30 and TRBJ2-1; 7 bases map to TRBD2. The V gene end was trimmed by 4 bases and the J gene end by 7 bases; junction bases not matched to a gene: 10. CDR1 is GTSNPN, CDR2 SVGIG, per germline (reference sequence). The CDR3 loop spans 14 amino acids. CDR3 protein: CAWNPGGAGNEQFF. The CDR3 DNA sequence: TGTGCCTGGAACCCGGGAGGCGCTGGGAATGAGCAGTTCTTC.

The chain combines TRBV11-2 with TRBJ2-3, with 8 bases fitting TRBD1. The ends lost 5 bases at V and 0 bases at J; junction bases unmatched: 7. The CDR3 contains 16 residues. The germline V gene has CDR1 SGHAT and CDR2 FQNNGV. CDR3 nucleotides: TGTGCCAGCAGCCAGGCCAGGGGGCCGAGCACAGATACGCAGTATTTT. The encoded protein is CASSQARGPSTDTQYF.

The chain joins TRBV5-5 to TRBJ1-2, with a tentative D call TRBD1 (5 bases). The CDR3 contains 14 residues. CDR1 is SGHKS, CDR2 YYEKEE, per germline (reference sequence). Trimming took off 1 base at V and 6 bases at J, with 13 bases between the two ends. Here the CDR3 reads CASSLLALRDGYTF. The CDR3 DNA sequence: TGTGCCAGCAGCTTGTTGGCACTCAGGGATGGCTACACCTTC.

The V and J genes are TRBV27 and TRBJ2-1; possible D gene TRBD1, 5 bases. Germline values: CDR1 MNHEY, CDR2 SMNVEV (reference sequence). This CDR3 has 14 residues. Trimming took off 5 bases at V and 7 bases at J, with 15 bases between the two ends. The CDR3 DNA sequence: TGTGCCAGCAGTCCCCGTATCGCAGGGAATGAGCAGTTCTTC. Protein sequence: CASSPRIAGNEQFF.

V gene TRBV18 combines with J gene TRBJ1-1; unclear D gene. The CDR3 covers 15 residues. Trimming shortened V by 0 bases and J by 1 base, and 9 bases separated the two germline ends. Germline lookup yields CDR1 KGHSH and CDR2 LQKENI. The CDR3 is CASSPPSGRNTEAFF. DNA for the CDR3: TGTGCCAGCTCACCACCGTCCGGGAGGAACACTGAAGCTTTCTTT.

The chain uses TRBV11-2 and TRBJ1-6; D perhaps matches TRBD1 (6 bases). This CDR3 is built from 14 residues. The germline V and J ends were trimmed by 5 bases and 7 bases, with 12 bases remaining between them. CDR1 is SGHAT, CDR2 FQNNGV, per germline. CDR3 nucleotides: TGTGCCAGCAGCCTTGGGACATCCAATTCACCCCTCCACTTT. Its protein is CASSLGTSNSPLHF.

CDR3 protein: CASNPTRGPLFF. CDR3 nucleotide sequence: TGTGCCAGCAACCCGACCAGGGGACCCCTGTTTTTT. The chain recombines TRBV7-9 with TRBJ1-4, with D maybe TRBD1 (6 bases). The germline V and J ends were trimmed by 7 bases and 14 bases, with 17 bases remaining between them. The germline V gene has CDR1 SEHNR and CDR2 FQNEAQ (reference sequence). This CDR3 is built from 12 residues.

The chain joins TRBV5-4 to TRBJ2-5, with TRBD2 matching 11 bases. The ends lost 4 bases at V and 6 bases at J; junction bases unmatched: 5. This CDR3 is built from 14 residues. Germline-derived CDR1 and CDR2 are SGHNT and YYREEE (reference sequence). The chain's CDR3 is CASSHWTSGQTQYF. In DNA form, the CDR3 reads TGTGCCAGCAGCCACTGGACTAGCGGGCAGACCCAGTACTTC.

The CDR3 coding sequence is TGTGCCAGCAGTTACTCCCGGGGAAACACCATATATTTT. It yields the protein CASSYSRGNTIYF. The gene calls are TRBV6-5 and TRBJ1-3; D is uncertain. Germline V lookup: CDR1 MNHEY, CDR2 SVGAGI. The ends were cut back, 0 bases at V and 4 bases at J, with 4 bases in the middle. The CDR3 is 13 amino acids.

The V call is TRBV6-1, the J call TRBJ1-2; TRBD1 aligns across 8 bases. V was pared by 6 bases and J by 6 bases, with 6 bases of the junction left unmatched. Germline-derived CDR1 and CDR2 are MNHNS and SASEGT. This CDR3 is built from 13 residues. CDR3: CASSLTGVDGYTF. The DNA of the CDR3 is TGTGCCAGCAGCCTGACAGGGGTCGATGGCTACACCTTC.

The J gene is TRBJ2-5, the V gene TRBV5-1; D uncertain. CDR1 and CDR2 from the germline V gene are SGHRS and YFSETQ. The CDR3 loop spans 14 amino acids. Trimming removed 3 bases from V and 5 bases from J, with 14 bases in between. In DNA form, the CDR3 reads TGCGCCAGCAGCTCTCGGACCCTAGGGGAGACCCAGTACTTC. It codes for CASSSRTLGETQYF.

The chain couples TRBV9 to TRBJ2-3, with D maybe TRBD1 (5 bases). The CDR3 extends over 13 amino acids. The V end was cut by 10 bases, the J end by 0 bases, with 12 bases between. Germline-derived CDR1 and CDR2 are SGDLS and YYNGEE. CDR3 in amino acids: CASRRGSTDTQYF. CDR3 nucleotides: TGTGCCTCACGTAGGGGTAGCACAGATACGCAGTATTTT. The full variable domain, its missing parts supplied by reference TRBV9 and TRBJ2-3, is DSGVTQTPKHLITATGQRVTLRCSPRSGDLSVYWYQQSLDQGLQFLIQYYNGEERAKGNILERFSAQQFPDLHSELNLSSLELGDSALYFCASRRGSTDTQYFGPGTRLTVL.

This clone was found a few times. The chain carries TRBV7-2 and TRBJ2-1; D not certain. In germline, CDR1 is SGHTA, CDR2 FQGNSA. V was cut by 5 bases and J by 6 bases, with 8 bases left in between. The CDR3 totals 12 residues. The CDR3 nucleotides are TGTGCCAGCAGCCTAGGCCTCAATGAGCAGTTCTTC. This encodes CASSLGLNEQFF. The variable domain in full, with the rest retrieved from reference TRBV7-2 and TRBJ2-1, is GAGVSQSPSNKVTEKGKDVELRCDPISGHTALYWYRQSLGQGLEFLIYFQGNSAPDKSGLPSDRFSAERTGGSVSTLTIQRTQQEDSAVYLCASSLGLNEQFFGPGTRLTVL.

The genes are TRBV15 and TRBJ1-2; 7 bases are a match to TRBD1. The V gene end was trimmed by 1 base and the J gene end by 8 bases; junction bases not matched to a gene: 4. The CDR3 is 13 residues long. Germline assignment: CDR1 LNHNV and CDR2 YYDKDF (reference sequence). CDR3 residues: CATSRVPGGGYTF. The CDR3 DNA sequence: TGTGCCACCAGCAGAGTCCCAGGGGGGGGCTACACCTTC.

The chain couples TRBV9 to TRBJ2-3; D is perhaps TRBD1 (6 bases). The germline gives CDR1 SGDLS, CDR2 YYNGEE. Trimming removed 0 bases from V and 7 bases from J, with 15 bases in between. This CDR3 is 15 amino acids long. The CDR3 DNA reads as TGTGCCAGCAGCGTAGGAGTAGGGGGACCTCATACGCAGTATTTT. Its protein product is CASSVGVGGPHTQYF.

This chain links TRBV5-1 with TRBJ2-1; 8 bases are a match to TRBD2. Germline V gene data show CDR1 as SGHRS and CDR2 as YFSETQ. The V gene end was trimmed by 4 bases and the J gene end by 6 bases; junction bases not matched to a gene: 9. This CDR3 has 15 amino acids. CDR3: CASSPSGRSPNEQFF. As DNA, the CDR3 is TGCGCCAGCAGCCCGAGCGGGAGATCACCCAATGAGCAGTTCTTC.

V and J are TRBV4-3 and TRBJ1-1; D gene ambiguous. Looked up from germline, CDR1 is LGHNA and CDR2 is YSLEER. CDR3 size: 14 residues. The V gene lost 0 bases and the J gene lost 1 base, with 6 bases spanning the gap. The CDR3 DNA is TGCGCCAGCAGCCAAGATTCCCGGAACACTGAAGCTTTCTTT. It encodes CASSQDSRNTEAFF.